Listed below are T cell receptor beta chains from one sample, sequenced in a study of T cells after yellow fever vaccination. MiXCR, run by TCRdb on the 5' RACE reads, gives a single entry per CDR3 protein. The repertoire holds some 250,000 distinct CDR3 sequences, with roughly 4% as singletons. The sample was PBMCs, taken 15 days after the yellow fever booster vaccination. The receptors were gathered from a man between 18 and 29 years old who received the YFV17D yellow fever vaccine. CDR3s include the opening cysteine and the closing phenylalanine or tryptophan. A D gene is named only where the DNA matches it firmly. Clone size appears in some rows only: once, few, many, or a class for an expanded clone.

DNA: TGCGCCAGCAGCTCAGGGTCGACGCGGCGATCCGAGCAGTACTTC
CDR3: CASSSGSTRRSEQYF
D: NA
J: TRBJ2-7
V: TRBV5-1
size: many

DNA: TGCGCCAGCAGCCAAGATTGGGCCTGGTATGGCTACACCTTC
CDR3: CASSQDWAWYGYTF
D: NA
J: TRBJ1-2
V: TRBV4-3
size: many

DNA: TGTGCCAGCAGCCTTGGACCCTCCGGGACGGACCTCAATGAGCAGTTCTTC
CDR3: CASSLGPSGTDLNEQFF
D: NA
J: TRBJ2-1
V: TRBV11-1
size: many

DNA: TGTGCCACTGGCGAGGGGATAAGGATCGTAGGCTACACCTTC
CDR3: CATGEGIRIVGYTF
D: NA
J: TRBJ1-2
V: TRBV10-3
size: many

DNA: TGTGCCAGCAGCTTGCCGCTAGCGGCCAACTCCTACAATGAGCAGTTCTTC
CDR3: CASSLPLAANSYNEQFF
D: TRBD2
J: TRBJ2-1
V: TRBV11-2
size: many

DNA: TGTGCCAGCAGCTTAGCCCAAGGATCAAACACTGAAGCTTTCTTT
CDR3: CASSLAQGSNTEAFF
D: NA
J: TRBJ1-1
V: TRBV7-6
size: NA

DNA: TGCAGTGCTAGAGATCGAAAGGGAACCTACAATGAGCAGTTCTTC
CDR3: CSARDRKGTYNEQFF
D: NA
J: TRBJ2-1
V: TRBV20-1
size: many

DNA: TGTGCCAGCAGTGATCAGACTACTGGAAACACCATATATTTT
CDR3: CASSDQTTGNTIYF
D: NA
J: TRBJ1-3
V: TRBV2
size: few

DNA: TGTGCCAGCAGCCGTTTGGGACAGGAGGGAAACACCATATATTTT
CDR3: CASSRLGQEGNTIYF
D: TRBD1
J: TRBJ1-3
V: TRBV7-8
size: NA

DNA: TGTGCCAGCAGTTCAGGGAGCACCGGGGAGCTGTTTTTT
CDR3: CASSSGSTGELFF
D: NA
J: TRBJ2-2
V: TRBV6-5
size: many

DNA: TGTGCCAGCAGCCGGGGTCACTATCAGCCCCAGCATTTT
CDR3: CASSRGHYQPQHF
D: NA
J: TRBJ1-5
V: TRBV3-1
size: many

DNA: TGTGCCAGCAGCTTGTCCAGATTCACTCAAGAGACCCAGTACTTC
CDR3: CASSLSRFTQETQYF
D: NA
J: TRBJ2-5
V: TRBV5-6
size: many

DNA: TGCGCCAGCAGCTTTAAGGGGGCGAACACCGGGGAGCTGTTTTTT
CDR3: CASSFKGANTGELFF
D: NA
J: TRBJ2-2
V: TRBV5-1
size: few

DNA: TGCGCCAGCAACCCGATCTCTGGGGCCAACGTCCTGACTTTC
CDR3: CASNPISGANVLTF
D: NA
J: TRBJ2-6
V: TRBV5-1
size: many

DNA: TGCGCCAGCAGCCCTCAGGGGGGCACAGATACGCAGTATTTT
CDR3: CASSPQGGTDTQYF
D: TRBD1
J: TRBJ2-3
V: TRBV5-1
size: many

DNA: TGCAGTGCTAGAGCGTGGGAGAGGAACACTGAAGCTTTCTTT
CDR3: CSARAWERNTEAFF
D: NA
J: TRBJ1-1
V: TRBV20-1
size: NA

DNA: TGTGCCAGCAGCCGGATACTCAAGGTCGATACGCAGTATTTT
CDR3: CASSRILKVDTQYF
D: NA
J: TRBJ2-3
V: TRBV11-2
size: many

DNA: TGTGCCAGCAGCTTTAGGGAGTATTATGGCTACACCTTC
CDR3: CASSFREYYGYTF
D: NA
J: TRBJ1-2
V: TRBV7-2
size: many

DNA: TGCAGTGCTAGACGGCTAGCGGGGGGCCTAACGCAGTATTTT
CDR3: CSARRLAGGLTQYF
D: TRBD2
J: TRBJ2-3
V: TRBV20-1
size: many

DNA: TGTGCCACCTCCACCCGCCAGAACACTGAAGCTTTCTTT
CDR3: CATSTRQNTEAFF
D: NA
J: TRBJ1-1
V: TRBV7-9
size: many

DNA: TGTGCCAGCTCCGGGGGGCCCACAGATACGCAGTATTTT
CDR3: CASSGGPTDTQYF
D: NA
J: TRBJ2-3
V: TRBV7-9
size: many

DNA: TGCAGTGCTAGAACGGGACAGGGGACCGAAGGCTACACCTTC
CDR3: CSARTGQGTEGYTF
D: TRBD1
J: TRBJ1-2
V: TRBV20-1
size: many

DNA: TGTGCCAGCAGCTCAACTCTAGGGGGGGACTCCCGAGGAAGCTCCTATAATTCACCCCTCCACTTT
CDR3: CASSSTLGGDSRGSSYNSPLHF
D: NA
J: TRBJ1-6
V: TRBV5-5
size: many

DNA: TGCAGTGCTGGCGGACAGGGGAGGGGTAATGAAAAACTGTTTTTT
CDR3: CSAGGQGRGNEKLFF
D: TRBD1
J: TRBJ1-4
V: TRBV20-1
size: many

DNA: TGTGCCAGCTCCCCCCTTGGGGGGCCTCAGCCCCAGCATTTT
CDR3: CASSPLGGPQPQHF
D: NA
J: TRBJ1-5
V: TRBV18
size: many

DNA: TGTGCCAGCAGCAACTACAATGAGCAGTTCTTC
CDR3: CASSNYNEQFF
D: NA
J: TRBJ2-1
V: TRBV5-4
size: many

DNA: TGTGCCAGCAGCTCGACGGGAGAGGAAGATGAAAAACTGTTTTTT
CDR3: CASSSTGEEDEKLFF
D: NA
J: TRBJ1-4
V: TRBV7-3
size: many

DNA: TGTGCCTGGAGTGTAAGAAATAGAGAGACCCAGTACTTC
CDR3: CAWSVRNRETQYF
D: NA
J: TRBJ2-5
V: TRBV30
size: many

DNA: TGTGCCAGCAGCTTAATGGGTAGCCCGAATGAAAAACTGTTTTTT
CDR3: CASSLMGSPNEKLFF
D: NA
J: TRBJ1-4
V: TRBV7-2
size: many

DNA: TGTGCCAGCAGTTTCGACCGGTCGAACACCGGGGAGCTGTTTTTT
CDR3: CASSFDRSNTGELFF
D: NA
J: TRBJ2-2
V: TRBV12-3/TRBV12-4
size: many

DNA: TGCAGTGCTAGTAAGGGGCTCAATAATTCACCCCTCCACTTT
CDR3: CSASKGLNNSPLHF
D: NA
J: TRBJ1-6
V: TRBV20-1
size: many

DNA: TGTGCCAGCAGTAGCCCGACAGGCAATCAGCCCCAGCATTTT
CDR3: CASSSPTGNQPQHF
D: NA
J: TRBJ1-5
V: TRBV6-5
size: many

DNA: TGTGCCAGCAGTTTACAGGGGGCGAGAACTGAAGCTTTCTTT
CDR3: CASSLQGARTEAFF
D: TRBD1
J: TRBJ1-1
V: TRBV12-3/TRBV12-4
size: many

DNA: TGCGCCAGCAGCCCGACCGGGACAGGGGGCGATGGCTACACCTTC
CDR3: CASSPTGTGGDGYTF
D: TRBD1
J: TRBJ1-2
V: TRBV5-1
size: many

DNA: TGTGCCAGCAGCTTAGATGGAGCGGGGACCTCATCATATACGCAGTATTTT
CDR3: CASSLDGAGTSSYTQYF
D: TRBD2
J: TRBJ2-3
V: TRBV7-2
size: many

DNA: TGTGCCAGCAGCCAAGAGGGACCCAGTCGGGCTTTCTTT
CDR3: CASSQEGPSRAFF
D: NA
J: TRBJ1-1
V: TRBV4-2
size: many

DNA: TGTGCCAGCAGTTTAGGCAGGCTAGCCAAAAACATTCAGTACTTC
CDR3: CASSLGRLAKNIQYF
D: NA
J: TRBJ2-4
V: TRBV12-3/TRBV12-4
size: many

DNA: TGTGCCAGCAGCTTAGAACCAGTGCAGTACTTC
CDR3: CASSLEPVQYF
D: NA
J: TRBJ2-7
V: TRBV7-2
size: many

DNA: TGCAGTGCTAGAGTGGGGCAGATGAACACCGGGGAGCTGTTTTTT
CDR3: CSARVGQMNTGELFF
D: NA
J: TRBJ2-2
V: TRBV20-1
size: many

DNA: TGTGCCAGCAGCCCTATATTAGGCGCAGATACGCAGTATTTT
CDR3: CASSPILGADTQYF
D: NA
J: TRBJ2-3
V: TRBV7-2
size: many

DNA: TGCGCCAGCAGCATAGGGACTGGAGGCACAGATACGCAGTATTTT
CDR3: CASSIGTGGTDTQYF
D: NA
J: TRBJ2-3
V: TRBV10-2
size: many

DNA: TGTGCCATCAGCGACACTACTCAGGGAGATTGGGATGAAGCTTTCTTT
CDR3: CAISDTTQGDWDEAFF
D: NA
J: TRBJ1-1
V: TRBV10-3
size: many

DNA: TGTGCCAGCAGCCCCGCCCGGGGGCAGTTCTTC
CDR3: CASSPARGQFF
D: NA
J: TRBJ2-1
V: TRBV7-9
size: many

DNA: TGTGCCAGCAGCGTAGAAGGCGGGCCTAGCACAGATACGCAGTATTTT
CDR3: CASSVEGGPSTDTQYF
D: NA
J: TRBJ2-3
V: TRBV9
size: many

DNA: TGTGCCAGCAGCCCTCCCGCCCAAGAGACCCAGTACTTC
CDR3: CASSPPAQETQYF
D: NA
J: TRBJ2-5
V: TRBV11-2
size: many

DNA: TGTGCCAGCAGCTTAGGGTGGACAGAGGGAGAGACCCAGTACTTC
CDR3: CASSLGWTEGETQYF
D: NA
J: TRBJ2-5
V: TRBV5-4
size: many

DNA: TGTGCCAGCAGTCAAGCGGGTTTGCTGGGGGGGAAGGAGACCCAGTACTTC
CDR3: CASSQAGLLGGKETQYF
D: TRBD2
J: TRBJ2-5
V: TRBV28
size: many

DNA: TGTGCCAGCAGTGATTTTGGGGCAGGATTAGCTAACTATGGCTACACCTTC
CDR3: CASSDFGAGLANYGYTF
D: NA
J: TRBJ1-2
V: TRBV6-5
size: many

DNA: TGTGCCAGCTCACCAGGACAGGGGGCTGGGGCCAACGTCCTGACTTTC
CDR3: CASSPGQGAGANVLTF
D: TRBD1
J: TRBJ2-6
V: TRBV18
size: many

DNA: TGCGCCAGCAGCGGGGGGTGGACTGAAGAGACCCAGTACTTC
CDR3: CASSGGWTEETQYF
D: NA
J: TRBJ2-5
V: TRBV5-1
size: many

DNA: TGTGCCAGCAGCTTGGGGACCTCCTACGAGCAGTACTTC
CDR3: CASSLGTSYEQYF
D: NA
J: TRBJ2-7
V: TRBV12-3/TRBV12-4
size: many

DNA: TGCGCCAGCAGCTGGGACAGCTTGAACACTGAAGCTTTCTTT
CDR3: CASSWDSLNTEAFF
D: TRBD1
J: TRBJ1-1
V: TRBV5-1
size: NA